This T cell receptor beta chain was profiled in a study of Ad26.COV2.S vaccination and SARS-CoV-2 variants. Overall study: Donor got 5x10^10 or 1x10^11 viral particles of Ad26.COV2.S.

TCRdb keeps only in-frame clones here, not all; method: immunoSEQ multiplex PCR. The table lists 380,000 or so clones, less than 90% of them singletons, with 6.4% in the top ten. General study results and limits: Vaccinated and placebo-treated recipients had similar non-spike TCR breadth.

The count of this clone is one. Antigen specificity is unknown. The germline CDR1 and CDR2 sequences are MNHEY and SMNVEV (reference sequence). This CDR3 is built from 16 residues. Between the trimmed V and J ends, which lost 2 bases and 2 bases, there was a span of 15 bases. Treatment given: 15 to 20 received Ad26.COV2.S at low or high dose, single or two shots; a few received placebo; per-sample allocation not given. Each sample was drawn 63 days after the first injection (of vaccine or placebo). Boston hosted the donor, who was an adult aged 18-55 years. Immunization relied on an Ad26 vector, which expressed Wuhan-strain SARS-CoV-2 spike.

The clonotype comes from a person between 18 and 65 years old who received the Ad26.COV2.S COVID-19 vaccine or a placebo. This material consisted of peripheral blood, taken in a trial of Ad26.COV2.S vaccine versus placebo. The J gene is TRBJ1-2, the V gene TRBV27; no definite D call. In nucleotides, the CDR3 is TGTGCCAGCAGTTTAACCCTATCACAAGGGAACTATGGCTACACCTTC. Protein: CASSLTLSQGNYGYTF.